This T cell receptor beta chain originates from a study of CD8+CD57+ T cells in acquired aplastic anemia. Study-wide context: DNA from sorted CD4+ and CD8+ cells averaged around 3 ug. General study findings and limits: Patients shared 25 to 35 CD8+ CDR3 sequences with controls. Researchers reported that CD8+ Simpson's diversity was not significantly different in patients versus controls.

By flow cytometry, patients selected for sequencing had shown an expansion of CD8+CD57+ cells. This clonotype was observed many times. Its antigen is currently unknown. V shed 3 bases and J shed 0 bases, with 6 bases lying between them. The CDR3 covers 14 residues. Genomic DNA, the template, was used for profiling of the TCR beta VDJ and CDR3. TCRdb reprocessed the reads via MiXCR and lists one record per CDR3 protein. The repertoire includes about 470,000 distinct CDR3 sequences, over 25% of them detected once, and 0.8% to 0.85% sits in the top ten. Sequenced: sorted CD4+, CD8+, or CD8+CD57+ T cells (not recorded which) from PBMCs. This TCR derives from a human donor with aplastic anemia. The V and J genes are TRBV12-3 or TRBV12-4 and TRBJ1-3; maybe TRBD1 (5 bases). CDR3 sequence: CASSLTDSGNTIYF. For the CDR3, the DNA is TGTGCCAGCAGTTTGACAGACTCTGGAAACACCATATATTTT.